This T cell receptor (beta chain) was recorded in a study of blood T cell repertoires in COVID-19 (dated by TCRdb to between 2020 and 2021). As for the study more broadly: Samples covering the acute and convalescent phases of COVID-19 were provided by collaborators in the United States, Italy and Spain. The material from the prospective study consisted of cDNA or gDNA derived from T cells, B-cell-depleted T cells, or PBMCs. The samples were drawn from two sources: the first 160 participants of the ongoing ImmuneRACE study, and approximately 1,300 subjects contributed by 6 global collaborators. Sample metadata almost always included a de-identified subject ID, COVID-19 status, age in years and sex. Where HLA class I and class II types were available, the types were taken from metadata supplied by the sample provider, not from assay-based typing. Subjects who had been exposed to COVID-19, were actively infected with it, or had recovered from it provided the deeply sampled blood TCRbeta repertoires that made up the dataset. A freely available public database, intended as a resource for researchers studying the immune response to SARS-CoV-2, is where the repertoires were released. What the research found in general, with its limitations: The amount of clinical and demographic metadata varied by source and participant and was provided uncurated.

The immunoSEQ Assay, a bias-controlled multiplex PCR, was used to amplify TCRbeta CDR3 regions from genomic DNA. The study's processing was this. Within the assay, amplification of reference gene primers was used to estimate how many nucleated cells each sample contained. To quantify the absolute abundance of each unique TCRbeta CDR3 rearrangement, sequence reads were collapsed and filtered. For each sample, productive Simpson clonality was calculated as the square root of Simpson's diversity index over productive rearrangements. TCRdb retrieved this table from immuneACCESS and kept in-frame rearrangements only. Not all clones are present; in checked studies, unresolved V genes account for under half, and no reason is known for the remainder. V, J and clone size are those of that table, while D and trimming were read from the DNA. The sample yields 100,000 to 150,000 clones; roughly nine tenths were counted once. Together, the top ten hold about 27% of the sample.

Each collaborating institution followed its own protocols to collect whole blood in K2EDTA tubes. For TCRbeta analysis, collaborator samples were shipped as frozen whole blood, as isolated PBMCs, or as DNA extracted from either sample type. Trimming takes 6 bases from V and 8 bases from J, and the germline ends sit 16 bases apart. The CDR3 runs 12 residues from the cysteine to the phenylalanine. Of all the DNA, just the CDR3 is kept, 36 bases in frame from base 1. CDR1 and CDR2 are drawn from the germline V gene: SQVTM, ANQGSEA. With regard to this clone: Which antigen it targets is not known. Within one base of it there is no much larger clone, and no base qualities were kept.

What was sequenced was peripheral blood. The rearranged chain carries TRBV29-1 and TRBJ1-1; D gene: possibly TRBD1, on 5 matching bases. This receptor was taken from a man between 70 and 80 years old with active or convalescent COVID-19. In nucleotides, the sequence is TGCAGCGTCTGCAGGGAGGGCCGAGAAGCTTTCTTT. Its protein is CSVCREGREAFF.